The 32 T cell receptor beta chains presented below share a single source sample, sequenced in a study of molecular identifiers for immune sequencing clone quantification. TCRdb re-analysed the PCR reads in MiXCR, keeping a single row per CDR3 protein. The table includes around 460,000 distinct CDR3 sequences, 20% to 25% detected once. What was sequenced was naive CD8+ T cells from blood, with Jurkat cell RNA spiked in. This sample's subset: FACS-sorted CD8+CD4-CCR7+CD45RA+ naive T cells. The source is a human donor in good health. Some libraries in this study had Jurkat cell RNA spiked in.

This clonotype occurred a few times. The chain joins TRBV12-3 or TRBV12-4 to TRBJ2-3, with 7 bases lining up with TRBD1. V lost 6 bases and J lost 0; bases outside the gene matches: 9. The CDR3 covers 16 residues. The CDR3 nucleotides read TGTGCCAGCAGCCAATCCGGGACAGCTAGCACAGATACGCAGTATTTT. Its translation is CASSQSGTASTDTQYF.

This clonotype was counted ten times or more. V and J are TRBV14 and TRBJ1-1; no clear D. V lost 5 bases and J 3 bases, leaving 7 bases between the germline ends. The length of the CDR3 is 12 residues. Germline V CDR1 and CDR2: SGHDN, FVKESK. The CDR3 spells CASSEMDTEAFF. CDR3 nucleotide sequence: TGTGCCAGCAGCGAAATGGACACTGAAGCTTTCTTT.

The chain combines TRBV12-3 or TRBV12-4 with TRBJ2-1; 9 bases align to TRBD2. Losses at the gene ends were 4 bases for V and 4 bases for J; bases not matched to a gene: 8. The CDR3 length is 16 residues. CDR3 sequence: CASSSGTSKVYNEQFF. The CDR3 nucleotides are TGTGCCAGCAGTTCCGGGACTAGCAAGGTATACAATGAGCAGTTCTTC.

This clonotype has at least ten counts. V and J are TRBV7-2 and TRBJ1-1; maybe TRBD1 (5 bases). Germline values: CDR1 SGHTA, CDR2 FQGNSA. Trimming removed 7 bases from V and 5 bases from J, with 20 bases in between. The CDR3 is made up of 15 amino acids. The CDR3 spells CASIGVPPEGTEAFF. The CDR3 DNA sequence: TGTGCCAGCATAGGGGTCCCTCCGGAGGGTACTGAAGCTTTCTTT. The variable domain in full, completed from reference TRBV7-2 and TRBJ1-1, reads GAGVSQSPSNKVTEKGKDVELRCDPISGHTALYWYRQSLGQGLEFLIYFQGNSAPDKSGLPSDRFSAERTGGSVSTLTIQRTQQEDSAVYLCASIGVPPEGTEAFFGQGTRLTVV.

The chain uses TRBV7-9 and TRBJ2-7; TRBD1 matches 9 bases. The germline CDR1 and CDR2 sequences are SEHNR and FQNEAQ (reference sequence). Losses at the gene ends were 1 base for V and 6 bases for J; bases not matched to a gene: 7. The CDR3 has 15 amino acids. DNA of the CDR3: TGTGCCAGCAGCTTAGAGGTGGGACAGGGAGCCGAGCAGTACTTC. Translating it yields CASSLEVGQGAEQYF.

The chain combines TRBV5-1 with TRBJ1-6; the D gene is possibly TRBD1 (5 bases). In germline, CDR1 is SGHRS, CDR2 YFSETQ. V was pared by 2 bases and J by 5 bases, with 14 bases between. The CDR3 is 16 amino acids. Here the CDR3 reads CASSFSGKSDNSPLHF. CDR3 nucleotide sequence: TGCGCCAGCAGCTTTTCAGGGAAATCTGATAATTCACCCCTCCACTTT.

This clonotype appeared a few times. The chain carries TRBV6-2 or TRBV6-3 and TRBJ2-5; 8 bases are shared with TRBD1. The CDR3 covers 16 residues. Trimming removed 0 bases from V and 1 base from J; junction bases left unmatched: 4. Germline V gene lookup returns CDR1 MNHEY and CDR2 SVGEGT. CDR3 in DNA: TGTGCCAGCAGTTACTCGACCGGACAGGGCCAAGAGACCCAGTACTTC. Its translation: CASSYSTGQGQETQYF.

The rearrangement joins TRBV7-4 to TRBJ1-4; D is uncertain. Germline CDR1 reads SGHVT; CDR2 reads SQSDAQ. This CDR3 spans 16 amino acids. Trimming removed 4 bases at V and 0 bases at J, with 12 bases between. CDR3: CASSSASNATNEKLFF. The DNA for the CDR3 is TGTGCCAGCAGCTCAGCGAGTAATGCAACTAATGAAAAACTGTTTTTT.

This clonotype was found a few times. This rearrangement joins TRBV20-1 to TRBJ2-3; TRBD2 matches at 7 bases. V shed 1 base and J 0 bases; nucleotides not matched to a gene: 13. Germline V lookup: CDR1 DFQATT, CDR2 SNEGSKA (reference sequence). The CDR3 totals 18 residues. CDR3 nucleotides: TGCAGTGCTAGAGCTCCTCCCGCGCTAGCGGCTAGCACAGATACGCAGTATTTT. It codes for CSARAPPALAASTDTQYF.

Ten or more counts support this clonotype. The CDR3 DNA reads as TGTGCCAGCAGTGAAGAGGACAGAGACACAGATACGCAGTATTTT. It yields the protein CASSEEDRDTDTQYF. This chain links TRBV6-1 with TRBJ2-3; tentative D call: TRBD1 (6 bases). The CDR3 loop spans 15 amino acids. Germline V CDR1 and CDR2: MNHNS, SASEGT. The V and J ends lost 1 base and 2 bases respectively, with 10 bases between them.

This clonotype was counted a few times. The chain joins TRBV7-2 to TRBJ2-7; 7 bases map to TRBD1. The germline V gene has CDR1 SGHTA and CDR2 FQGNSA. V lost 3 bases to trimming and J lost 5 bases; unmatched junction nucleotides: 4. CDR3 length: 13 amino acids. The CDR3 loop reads CASSFPGQNEQYF. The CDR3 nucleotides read TGTGCCAGCAGCTTCCCGGGACAGAACGAGCAGTACTTC.

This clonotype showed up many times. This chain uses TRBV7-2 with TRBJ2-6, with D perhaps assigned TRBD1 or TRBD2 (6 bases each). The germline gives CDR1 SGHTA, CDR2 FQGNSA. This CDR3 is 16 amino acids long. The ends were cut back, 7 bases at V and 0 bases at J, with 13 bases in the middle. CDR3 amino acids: CASITGRSSGANVLTF. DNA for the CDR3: TGTGCCAGCATCACAGGGAGGAGCTCTGGGGCCAACGTCCTGACTTTC.

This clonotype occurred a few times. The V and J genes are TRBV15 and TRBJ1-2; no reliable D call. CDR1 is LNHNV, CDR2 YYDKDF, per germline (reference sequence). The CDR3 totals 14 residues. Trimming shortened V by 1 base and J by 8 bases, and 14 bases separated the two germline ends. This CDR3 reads CATSRVRYKPGYTF. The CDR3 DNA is TGTGCCACCAGCAGAGTGAGGTATAAACCCGGCTACACCTTC. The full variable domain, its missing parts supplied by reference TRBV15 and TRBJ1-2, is DAMVIQNPRYQVTQFGKPVTLSCSQTLNHNVMYWYQQKSSQAPKLLFHYYDKDFNNEADTPDNFQSRRPNTSFCFLDIRSPGLGDTAMYLCATSRVRYKPGYTFGSGTRLTVV.

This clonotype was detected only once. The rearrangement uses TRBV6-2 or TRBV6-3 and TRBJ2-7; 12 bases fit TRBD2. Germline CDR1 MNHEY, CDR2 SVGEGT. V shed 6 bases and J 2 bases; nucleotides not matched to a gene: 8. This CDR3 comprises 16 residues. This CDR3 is CASRAPLAGGPYEQYF. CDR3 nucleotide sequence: TGTGCCAGCAGAGCACCCCTAGCGGGGGGGCCCTACGAGCAGTACTTC.

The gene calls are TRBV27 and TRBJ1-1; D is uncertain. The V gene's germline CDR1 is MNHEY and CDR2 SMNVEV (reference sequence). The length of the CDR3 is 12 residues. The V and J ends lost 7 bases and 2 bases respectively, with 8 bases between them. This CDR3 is CASIAINTEAFF. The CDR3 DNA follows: TGTGCCAGCATTGCTATCAACACTGAAGCTTTCTTT.

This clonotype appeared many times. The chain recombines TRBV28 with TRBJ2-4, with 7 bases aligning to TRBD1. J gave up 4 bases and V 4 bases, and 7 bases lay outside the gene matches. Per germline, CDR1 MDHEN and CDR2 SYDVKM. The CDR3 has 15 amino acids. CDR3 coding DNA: TGTGCCAGCAGTTCTCTACAGGGGAGTAAAAACATTCAGTACTTC. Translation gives CASSSLQGSKNIQYF. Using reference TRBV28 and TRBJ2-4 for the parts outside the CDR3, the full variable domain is DVKVTQSSRYLVKRTGEKVFLECVQDMDHENMFWYRQDPGLGLRLIYFSYDVKMKEKGDIPEGYSVSREKKERFSLILESASTNQTSMYLCASSSLQGSKNIQYFGAGTRLSVL.

Here the CDR3 reads CASSIEGGTLTYEQYF. CDR3 DNA sequence: TGTGCCAGCAGCATCGAAGGGGGGACTCTAACCTACGAGCAGTACTTC. The chain is built from TRBV5-6 and TRBJ2-7; perhaps D is TRBD1 or TRBD2 (6 bases each). The CDR3 is 16 amino acids. The V gene lost 4 bases and the J gene lost 2 bases, with 19 bases spanning the gap. Germline CDR1 and CDR2: SGHDT and YYEEEE.

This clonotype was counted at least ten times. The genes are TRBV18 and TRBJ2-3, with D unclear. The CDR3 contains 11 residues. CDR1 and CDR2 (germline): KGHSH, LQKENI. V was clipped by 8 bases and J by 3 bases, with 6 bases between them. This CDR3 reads CASPGTDTQYF. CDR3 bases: TGTGCCAGCCCCGGGACAGATACGCAGTATTTT.

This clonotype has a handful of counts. CDR3 DNA: TGTGCCAGCAGTAACACTAGTAGGGAGCAGTACTTC. This encodes CASSNTSREQYF. The chain joins TRBV12-3 or TRBV12-4 to TRBJ2-7, with D perhaps matching TRBD2 (5 bases). Deletions cut 5 bases from V and 7 bases from J, with 12 bases between. The CDR3 spans 12 residues.

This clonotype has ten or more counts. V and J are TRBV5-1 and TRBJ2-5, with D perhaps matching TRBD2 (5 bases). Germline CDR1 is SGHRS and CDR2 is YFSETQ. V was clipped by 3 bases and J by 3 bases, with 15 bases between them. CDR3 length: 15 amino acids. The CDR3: CASSSGFLGEETQYF. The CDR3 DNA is TGCGCCAGCAGCTCGGGGTTCTTAGGAGAAGAGACCCAGTACTTC.

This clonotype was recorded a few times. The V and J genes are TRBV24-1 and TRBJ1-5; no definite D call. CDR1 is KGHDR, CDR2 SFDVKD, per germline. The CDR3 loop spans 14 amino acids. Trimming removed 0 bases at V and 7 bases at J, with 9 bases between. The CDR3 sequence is CATSDLTAGQPQHF. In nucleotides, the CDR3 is TGTGCCACCAGTGATTTGACGGCTGGGCAGCCCCAGCATTTT.

The CDR3 nucleotides are TGTGCCAGCAGTTTAATAGCGGGAGTCCCAGATACGCAGTATTTT. It is translated as CASSLIAGVPDTQYF. The chain links TRBV27 to TRBJ2-3; 9 bases are a match to TRBD2. After removal of 2 bases from V and 4 bases from J, the junction contained 4 bases not matched to a gene. The germline CDR1 and CDR2 sequences are MNHEY and SMNVEV (reference sequence). The CDR3 is 15 residues long.

The CDR3 DNA is TGTGCCAGCAGCGGAATCCCGGGACTTAACACCGGGGAGCTGTTTTTT. Translating it yields CASSGIPGLNTGELFF. The V call is TRBV9, the J call TRBJ2-2, with TRBD2 as a possible D gene (6 bases). The germline V gene encodes CDR1 SGDLS and CDR2 YYNGEE. The length of the CDR3 is 16 residues. V was trimmed by 3 bases and J by 2 bases, leaving 14 bases between them.

The CDR3 is CASSRGQAAEYF. The CDR3 nucleotides are TGTGCCAGCAGCCGGGGACAGGCTGCGGAGTACTTC. The genes are TRBV16 and TRBJ2-5; TRBD1 agrees at 8 bases. The CDR3 sequence is 12 residues long. Germline CDR1 is KGHSY and CDR2 is FQNENV. The V gene end was trimmed by 4 bases and the J gene end by 12 bases; junction bases not matched to a gene: 7. Full variable domain (rest looked up from reference TRBV16 and TRBJ2-5): GEEVAQTPKHLVRGEGQKAKLYCAPIKGHSYVFWYQQVLKNEFKFLISFQNENVFDETGMPKERFSAKCLPNSPCSLEIQATKLEDSAVYFCASSRGQAAEYFGPGTRLLVL.

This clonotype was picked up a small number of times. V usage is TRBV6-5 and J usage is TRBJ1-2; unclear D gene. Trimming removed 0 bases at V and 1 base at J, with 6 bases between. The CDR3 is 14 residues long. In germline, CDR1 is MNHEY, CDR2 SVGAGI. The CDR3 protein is CASSYSGLNYGYTF. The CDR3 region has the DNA TGTGCCAGCAGTTACTCAGGACTTAACTATGGCTACACCTTC.

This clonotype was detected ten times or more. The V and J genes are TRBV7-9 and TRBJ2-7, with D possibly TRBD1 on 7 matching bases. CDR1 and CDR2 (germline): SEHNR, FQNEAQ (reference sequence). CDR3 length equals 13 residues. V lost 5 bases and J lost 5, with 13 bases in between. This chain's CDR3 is CASSGAGGHEQYF. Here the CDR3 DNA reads TGTGCCAGCAGCGGAGCAGGGGGGCACGAGCAGTACTTC.

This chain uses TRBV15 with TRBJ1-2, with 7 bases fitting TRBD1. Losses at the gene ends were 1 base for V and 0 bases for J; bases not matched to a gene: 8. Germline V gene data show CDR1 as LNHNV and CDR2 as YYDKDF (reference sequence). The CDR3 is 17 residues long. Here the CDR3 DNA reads TGTGCCACCAGCAGAGTCGCCAGGGGGGACCCTAACTATGGCTACACCTTC. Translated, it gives CATSRVARGDPNYGYTF. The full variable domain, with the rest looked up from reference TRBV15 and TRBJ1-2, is DAMVIQNPRYQVTQFGKPVTLSCSQTLNHNVMYWYQQKSSQAPKLLFHYYDKDFNNEADTPDNFQSRRPNTSFCFLDIRSPGLGDTAMYLCATSRVARGDPNYGYTFGSGTRLTVV.

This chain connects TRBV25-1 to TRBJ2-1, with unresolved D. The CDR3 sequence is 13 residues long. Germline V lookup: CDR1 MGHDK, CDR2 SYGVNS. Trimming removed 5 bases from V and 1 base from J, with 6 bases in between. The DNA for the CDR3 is TGTGCCAGCAGTACAGCTTCCTACAATGAGCAGTTCTTC. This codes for CASSTASYNEQFF.

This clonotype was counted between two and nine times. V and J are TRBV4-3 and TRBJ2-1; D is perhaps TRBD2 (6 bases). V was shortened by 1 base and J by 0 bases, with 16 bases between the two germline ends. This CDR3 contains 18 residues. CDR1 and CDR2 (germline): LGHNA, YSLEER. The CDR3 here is CASSQGAGGESSYNEQFF. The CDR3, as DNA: TGCGCCAGCAGCCAAGGGGCAGGAGGGGAAAGCTCCTACAATGAGCAGTTCTTC.

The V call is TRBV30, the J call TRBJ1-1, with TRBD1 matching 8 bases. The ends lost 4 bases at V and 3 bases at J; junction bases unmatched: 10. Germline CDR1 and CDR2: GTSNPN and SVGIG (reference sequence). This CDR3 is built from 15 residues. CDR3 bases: TGTGCCTGGATGAGAGTGACAGGGGTGTACACTGAAGCTTTCTTT. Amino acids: CAWMRVTGVYTEAFF.

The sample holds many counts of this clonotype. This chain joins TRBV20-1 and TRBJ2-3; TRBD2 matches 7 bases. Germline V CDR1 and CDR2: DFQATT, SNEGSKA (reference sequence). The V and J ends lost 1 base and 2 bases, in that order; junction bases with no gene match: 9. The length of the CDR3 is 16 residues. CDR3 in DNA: TGCAGTGCTAGAGGAGCGGGGACCAGGATCACAGATACGCAGTATTTT. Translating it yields CSARGAGTRITDTQYF.

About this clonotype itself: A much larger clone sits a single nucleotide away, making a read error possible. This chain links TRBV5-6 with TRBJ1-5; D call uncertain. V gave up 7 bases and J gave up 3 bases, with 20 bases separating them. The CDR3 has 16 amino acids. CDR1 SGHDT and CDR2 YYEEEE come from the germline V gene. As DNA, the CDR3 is TGTGCCAGCGGCCTGGGCCCCCGCTATAACAATCAGCCCCAGCATTTT. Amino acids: CASGLGPRYNNQPQHF.